Presented here are 12 T cell receptor beta chains from one specimen sequenced in a study of beta chain features in type 1 diabetes. Every bit of the isolated RNA underwent reverse transcription, so sequencing read expressed TCRB transcripts. Using immunoSEQ multiplex PCR, the repertoire was profiled, and TCRdb retains in-frame clones only, with some absent. Of 430,000 or so clones listed, around 10% were seen once; the top ten hold about 0.042%. Sequenced input: naive CD4+ T cells from blood. The receptors stem from a woman aged 18 to 35 in good health.

The chain links TRBV5-1 to TRBJ2-7; TRBD1 matches 9 bases. Losses at the gene ends were 3 bases for V and 4 bases for J; bases not matched to a gene: 2. CDR3 length: 13 amino acids. The germline V gene has CDR1 SGHRS and CDR2 YFSETQ. The CDR3 region has the DNA TGCGCCAGCAGCTCGGGGACAGGGTACGAGCAGTACTTC. Encoded protein: CASSSGTGYEQYF.

This clone showed up just a few times. This sequence joins TRBV28 and TRBJ2-7; D might be TRBD1 (6 bases). Germline V gene sequence: CDR1 MDHEN, CDR2 SYDVKM. The CDR3 loop spans 14 amino acids. Trimming removed 5 bases at V and 3 bases at J, with 14 bases between. CDR3 bases: TGTGCCAGCAGTGCCAGCAGGGGAGACTACGAGCAGTACGTC. It specifies CASSASRGDYEQYV.

The rearrangement uses TRBV7-2 and TRBJ2-2, with 7 bases aligning to TRBD2. V was clipped by 5 bases and J by 10 bases; unmatched bases: 7. CDR1 and CDR2 from the germline V gene are SGHTA and FQGNSA. The CDR3 is made up of 13 amino acids. The CDR3 region has the DNA TGTGCCAGCAGCGTGGGGACTAATTTGGAGCTGTTTTTT. This translates into CASSVGTNLELFF.

The V call is TRBV5-4, the J call TRBJ2-1; either TRBD1 or TRBD2 may supply D (6 bases each). CDR1 and CDR2 from the germline V gene are SGHNT and YYREEE (reference sequence). The CDR3 is made up of 16 amino acids. V lost 1 base, J lost 4 bases, and 15 bases lay in between. The CDR3 DNA reads TGTGCCAGCAGCTTGTCCCCGGGGGCGCGATACAATGAGCAGTTCTTC. Translating it yields CASSLSPGARYNEQFF.

This clone was detected only a few times. The chain links TRBV6-1 to TRBJ2-3, with D tentatively TRBD2 (6 bases). In germline, CDR1 is MNHNS, CDR2 SASEGT. The ends were cut back, 4 bases at V and 4 bases at J, with 6 bases in the middle. The CDR3 totals 12 residues. CDR3 nucleotides: TGTGCCAGCAGTGGGGGGGCAGATACGCAGTATTTT. Translating gives CASSGGADTQYF.

The chain joins TRBV9 to TRBJ2-1; either TRBD1 or TRBD2 may fit D (5 bases each). Germline-derived CDR1 and CDR2 are SGDLS and YYNGEE. V was pared by 0 bases and J by 0 bases, with 10 bases between. The CDR3 totals 16 residues. CDR3 region: CASSVGGTDSYNEQFF. The CDR3 region has the DNA TGTGCCAGCAGCGTAGGAGGGACCGACTCCTACAATGAGCAGTTCTTC. The full variable domain, completed using reference TRBV9 and TRBJ2-1, is DSGVTQTPKHLITATGQRVTLRCSPRSGDLSVYWYQQSLDQGLQFLIQYYNGEERAKGNILERFSAQQFPDLHSELNLSSLELGDSALYFCASSVGGTDSYNEQFFGPGTRLTVL.

Only a few counts were recorded for this clone. The chain employs TRBV7-2 and TRBJ2-4, with 9 bases identical to TRBD1. Germline-derived CDR1 and CDR2 are SGHTA and FQGNSA. V lost 1 base to trimming and J lost 10 bases; unmatched junction nucleotides: 5. The CDR3 has 14 amino acids. CDR3 protein: CASSLEGQGLIQYF. CDR3 nucleotides: TGTGCCAGCAGCTTAGAGGGACAGGGTTTAATTCAGTACTTC.

This clone has only a few counts. V gene TRBV6-5 combines with J gene TRBJ2-3, with D uncertain. V was cut by 6 bases and J by 1 base, with 11 bases left in between. The length of the CDR3 is 14 residues. CDR1 MNHEY and CDR2 SVGAGI come from the germline V gene. The CDR3 DNA is TGTGCCAGCAGGGACGAGGTTCGCACAGATACGCAGTATTTT. Its protein is CASRDEVRTDTQYF.

The rearrangement links TRBV29-1 to TRBJ1-1; D gene ambiguous. The V gene's germline CDR1 is SQVTM and CDR2 ANQGSEA. V was trimmed by 6 bases and J by 5 bases, leaving 19 bases between them. CDR3 size: 14 residues. The CDR3 DNA follows: TGCAGCGTCGCCGGACCGTTTTCTAAAACTGAAGCTTTCTTT. It translates to CSVAGPFSKTEAFF.

This clone showed up just a few times. The rearrangement joins TRBV15 to TRBJ2-5, with D unresolved. Germline-derived CDR1 and CDR2 are LNHNV and YYDKDF (reference sequence). The CDR3 length is 15 residues. V was shortened by 3 bases and J by 6 bases, with 17 bases between the two germline ends. CDR3: CATSSVGRREKTQYF. CDR3 DNA: TGTGCCACCAGCAGTGTTGGTCGGAGAGAGAAGACCCAGTACTTC.

This clone showed up just a few times. The chain links TRBV25-1 to TRBJ2-1, with a tentative D call TRBD2 (6 bases). Germline values: CDR1 MGHDK, CDR2 SYGVNS. The V gene lost 5 bases and the J gene lost 7 bases, with 9 bases spanning the gap. CDR3 size: 12 residues. The CDR3 sequence is CASSRGKNEQFF. The CDR3 DNA is TGTGCCAGCAGTCGGGGGAAAAATGAGCAGTTCTTC.

J is TRBJ2-3 and V is TRBV29-1, with D possibly matching TRBD1 (6 bases). Germline V gene sequence: CDR1 SQVTM, CDR2 ANQGSEA. With 6 bases removed from V and 0 bases from J, the gap between germline ends came to 25 bases. The CDR3 spans 18 residues. CDR3 region: CSVEQGSHRVVSTDTQYF. CDR3 sequence (DNA): TGCAGCGTCGAGCAGGGGTCGCACCGTGTTGTTAGCACAGATACGCAGTATTTT.